Below are 15 T cell receptor beta chains sequenced from a single sample in a study of CD8+ T cells in alopecia areata. cDNA serving as the sequencing template came from extracted, reverse transcribed RNA. Clones were sequenced by immunoSEQ multiplex PCR, and TCRdb holds only the in-frame ones, with some missing. The sample contains 130,000 to 150,000 clones, around 49% of which appear only once. Material: CD4+ T cells sorted from blood, obtained at week 0. These receptors all stem from a human donor with alopecia areata.

The CDR3 DNA sequence: TGTGCCAGCAGTATCGACAGGTCTGGTTACAATGAGCAGTTCTTC. Encoded protein: CASSIDRSGYNEQFF. The chain carries TRBV6-5 and TRBJ2-1; D is perhaps TRBD1 (6 bases). The V end lost 5 bases, the J end lost 4 bases, and 15 bases lay between the germline ends. The germline V gene has CDR1 MNHEY and CDR2 SVGAGI. The CDR3 runs to 15 residues.

This chain links TRBV2 with TRBJ2-5; D might be TRBD1 (5 bases). Between the trimmed V and J ends, which lost 6 bases and 2 bases, there was a span of 16 bases. The CDR3 has 15 residues. The germline V gene has CDR1 SNHLY and CDR2 FYNNEI. In DNA form, the CDR3 reads TGTGCCAGCAGGAAAGGGGATACTCCACAAGAGACCCAGTACTTC. Its translation: CASRKGDTPQETQYF.

The chain carries TRBV25-1 and TRBJ2-5; D might be TRBD1 (5 bases). The germline V and J ends were trimmed by 4 bases and 1 base, with 16 bases remaining between them. The germline CDR1 and CDR2 sequences are MGHDK and SYGVNS. CDR3 size: 16 residues. The CDR3: CASSAYRGPSQETQYF. As DNA, the CDR3 is TGTGCCAGCAGTGCCTATAGGGGCCCCTCCCAAGAGACCCAGTACTTC. The entire variable domain, with the rest obtained from reference TRBV25-1 and TRBJ2-5, is as follows: EADIYQTPRYLVIGTGKKITLECSQTMGHDKMYWYQQDPGMELHLIHYSYGVNSTEKGDLSSESTVSRIRTEHFPLTLESARPSHTSQYLCASSAYRGPSQETQYFGPGTRLLVL.

This chain uses TRBV29-1 with TRBJ1-2; TRBD1 is a possible D gene (5 bases). This CDR3 comprises 11 residues. Trimming took off 4 bases at V and 4 bases at J, with 7 bases between the two ends. From germline, CDR1 is SQVTM and CDR2 ANQGSEA. The CDR3: CSVGQLYGYTF. The DNA for the CDR3 is TGCAGCGTTGGACAGCTCTATGGCTACACCTTC.

In DNA, the CDR3 is TGCGCCAGCAGCTTGGTGCTAGCGGCCTCCTACGAGCAGTACTTC. Amino acid sequence: CASSLVLAASYEQYF. The chain couples TRBV5-1 to TRBJ2-7, with 7 nucleotides matching TRBD2. Germline assignment: CDR1 SGHRS and CDR2 YFSETQ. This CDR3 spans 15 amino acids. The J segment lost 0 bases and the V segment lost 0 bases, leaving 3 bases of the junction unmatched. The whole variable domain, filled in from reference TRBV5-1 and TRBJ2-7, reads KAGVTQTPRYLIKTRGQQVTLSCSPISGHRSVSWYQQTPGQGLQFLFEYFSETQRNKGNFPGRFSGRQFSNSRSEMNVSTLELGDSALYLCASSLVLAASYEQYFGPGTRLTVT.

This clone was observed a handful of times. The CDR3 sequence: CASSFPASGGYNEQFF. CDR3 nucleotide sequence: TGTGCCAGCAGCTTTCCGGCTAGCGGGGGTTACAATGAGCAGTTCTTC. V and J are TRBV5-5 and TRBJ2-1, with 10 nucleotides matching TRBD2. Germline V gene lookup returns CDR1 SGHKS and CDR2 YYEKEE (reference sequence). The CDR3 contains 16 residues. V shed 2 bases and J 4 bases; nucleotides not matched to a gene: 6.

The V and J genes are TRBV5-1 and TRBJ1-5; D is ambiguous. CDR3 length: 13 amino acids. CDR1 is SGHRS, CDR2 YFSETQ, per germline. Trimming left V 0 bases short and J 2 bases short, with 3 bases between. The CDR3 reads CASSLVGNQPQHF. The CDR3 DNA sequence: TGCGCCAGCAGCTTGGTGGGCAATCAGCCCCAGCATTTT.

The chain employs TRBV18 and TRBJ1-5; D perhaps matches TRBD1 (5 bases). Per the germline V gene, CDR1 is KGHSH and CDR2 is LQKENI. Trimming removed 3 bases at V and 4 bases at J, with 13 bases between. This CDR3 region has 15 residues. The DNA of the CDR3 is TGTGCCAGCTCACCTGGGATCGAGGGGAATCAGCCCCAGCATTTT. It encodes CASSPGIEGNQPQHF.

This clone was seen more than once but under ten times. This chain joins TRBV29-1 and TRBJ2-5; no firm D call. The germline V gene has CDR1 SQVTM and CDR2 ANQGSEA. The CDR3 covers 14 residues. Trimming shortened V by 2 bases and J by 5 bases, and 15 bases separated the two germline ends. CDR3 in amino acids: CSVEKSANLETQYF. The CDR3 DNA sequence: TGCAGCGTTGAAAAGTCTGCGAACCTGGAGACCCAGTACTTC.

The V gene is TRBV7-2, the J gene TRBJ2-1, with a tentative D call TRBD1 (6 bases). The CDR3 has 14 residues. The germline CDR1 and CDR2 sequences are SGHTA and FQGNSA. Trimming removed 1 base at V and 10 bases at J, with 14 bases between. CDR3 amino acids: CASSLDGAGTEQFF. Here the CDR3 DNA reads TGTGCCAGCAGCTTAGATGGTGCCGGGACAGAGCAGTTCTTC.

This clone was observed a few times. The rearrangement joins TRBV5-1 to TRBJ2-7, with D possibly TRBD2 on 5 matching bases. There are 14 residues in the CDR3. Germline-derived CDR1 and CDR2 are SGHRS and YFSETQ. The V and J ends lost 3 bases and 6 bases respectively, with 16 bases between them. CDR3 protein: CASSSTGGGGEQYF. The CDR3 DNA reads TGCGCCAGCAGCTCCACGGGTGGAGGAGGCGAGCAGTACTTC.

Only one count was recorded for this clone. V usage is TRBV7-3 and J usage is TRBJ1-2; TRBD1 might be the D (6 bases). There are 14 residues in the CDR3. The germline gives CDR1 SGHTA, CDR2 FQGTGA. V was pared by 2 bases and J by 8 bases, with 15 bases between. CDR3 sequence: CASSLAGAQVGYTF. CDR3 DNA: TGTGCCAGCAGCTTAGCGGGGGCCCAAGTCGGCTACACCTTC.

The sample holds one count of this clone. J is TRBJ2-5 and V is TRBV29-1, with D possibly TRBD1 on 6 matching bases. This CDR3 is built from 15 residues. Germline CDR1 and CDR2: SQVTM and ANQGSEA. With 6 bases removed from V and 4 bases from J, the gap between germline ends came to 21 bases. CDR3 region: CSVPGTMDLGETQYF. The CDR3 DNA sequence: TGCAGCGTCCCAGGGACAATGGACCTAGGAGAGACCCAGTACTTC.

This clone was seen only a few times. This chain uses TRBV10-3 with TRBJ2-7; no firm D call. This CDR3 comprises 16 residues. CDR1 is ENHRY and CDR2 is SYGVKD in the germline V gene. Trimming pared 2 bases from V and 9 bases from J, leaving 23 bases between. The CDR3 here is CAISEPPSSLYRVQYF. The DNA for the CDR3 is TGTGCCATCAGTGAGCCCCCTTCCTCCCTTTATAGGGTGCAGTACTTC.

This clone has just a few counts. The rearrangement uses TRBV29-1 and TRBJ1-5; D is unclear. The CDR3 covers 10 residues. The V end was cut by 2 bases, the J end by 7 bases, with 3 bases between. CDR1 and CDR2 (germline): SQVTM, ANQGSEA. CDR3 sequence: CSVESQPQHF. The DNA of the CDR3 is TGCAGCGTTGAATCCCAGCCCCAGCATTTT.